This passage covers 4 T cell receptor beta chains from one sample sequenced in a study of blood T cell repertoires in COVID-19. Sequenced by immunoSEQ multiplex PCR; TCRdb stores in-frame clones only, minus some. The repertoire has more than 250,000 clones, about 86% of them found once; the top ten carry less than 4%. The sample consisted of peripheral blood. Receptors were obtained from a man between 18 and 35 years old with active or convalescent COVID-19.

This sequence joins TRBV6-2 or TRBV6-3 and TRBJ2-7, with TRBD2 identical over 14 bases. There are 16 residues in the CDR3. Germline CDR1 and CDR2: MNHEY and SVGEGT. Trimming took 4 bases from V and 4 from J; bases not matched to a gene: 6. The chain's CDR3 is CASSLTGTSGSYEQYF. The CDR3 DNA reads TGTGCCAGCAGTTTAACCGGGACTAGCGGGAGTTACGAGCAGTACTTC.

The CDR3 sequence is CASSLTQGVNGYTF. The CDR3 DNA sequence: TGTGCCAGCAGTCTAACACAGGGGGTGAATGGCTACACCTTC. The chain couples TRBV27 to TRBJ1-2; TRBD1 matches 8 bases. This CDR3 spans 14 amino acids. The V and J ends lost 5 bases and 6 bases, in that order; junction bases with no gene match: 8. Germline CDR1 MNHEY, CDR2 SMNVEV (reference sequence).

The chain is built from TRBV6-4 and TRBJ1-1, with no clear D. The length of the CDR3 is 15 residues. Germline loops: CDR1 MRHNA, CDR2 SNTAGT. The V and J ends lost 0 bases and 4 bases respectively, with 12 bases between them. The CDR3 sequence: CASSDSGGRPTEAFF. CDR3 bases: TGTGCCAGCAGTGACTCCGGAGGGAGGCCCACTGAAGCTTTCTTT.

The rearrangement links TRBV5-5 to TRBJ1-2; D gene uncertain. V lost 0 bases and J lost 3, with 15 bases in between. The CDR3 is made up of 16 amino acids. From germline, CDR1 is SGHKS and CDR2 YYEKEE (reference sequence). For the CDR3, the DNA is TGTGCCAGCAGCTTGGACGGACTCCTGGTAGACTATGGCTACACCTTC. Its translation: CASSLDGLLVDYGYTF.